This T cell receptor (beta chain) was recorded in a study of shared clonotypes between healthy human individuals. Background on the study: Each donor had three CD4 naive, three CD4 memory, two CD8 naive and one CD8 memory plate. Study-level findings and limits: Shared across four donors were about 4.8% of the naive CD4 clonotypes. Sampling covered nothing but blood. Tissue TCR repertoires likely differ from those found in blood.

Original data processing: Filtering differed for immunoSEQ, which gave only junction sequences without quality scores. Clones were sequenced by immunoSEQ multiplex PCR, and TCRdb holds only the in-frame ones, with some missing. That table furnishes V, J and clone size, whereas the DNA furnished D and trimming. The data hold 2 million to 2.5 million clones, with over 90% observed a single time. Of note for this clone: Its target is not known.

Germline assignment: CDR1 MNHEY and CDR2 SMNVEV (reference sequence). The CDR3 covers 15 residues. Trimming left V 1 base short and J 1 base short, with 10 bases between. The receptor's source is a man between 18 and 29 years old in good health. Some clones in this sample may be carry-over from other donors' samples. Sequenced input: naive CD4+ T cells from PBMCs. Subset of the sample: CD45RA+ positively selected. The rearrangement joins TRBV27 to TRBJ1-1; D not resolved. CDR3 DNA sequence: TGTGCCAGCAGTTTATGGCAGACCCCGAACACTGAAGCTTTCTTT. Its translation is CASSLWQTPNTEAFF.